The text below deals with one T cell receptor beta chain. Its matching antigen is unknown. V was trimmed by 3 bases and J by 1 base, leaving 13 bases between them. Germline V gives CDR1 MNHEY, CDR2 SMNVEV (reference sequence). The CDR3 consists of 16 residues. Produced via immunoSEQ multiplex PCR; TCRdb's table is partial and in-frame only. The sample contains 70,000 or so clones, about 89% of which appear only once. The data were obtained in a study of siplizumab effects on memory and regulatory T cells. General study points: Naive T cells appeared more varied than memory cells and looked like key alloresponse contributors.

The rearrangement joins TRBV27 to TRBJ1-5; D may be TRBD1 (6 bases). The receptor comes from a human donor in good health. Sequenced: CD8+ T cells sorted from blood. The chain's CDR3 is CASSFAGHQSNQPQHF. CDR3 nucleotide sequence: TGTGCCAGCAGTTTTGCGGGACACCAGAGCAATCAGCCCCAGCATTTT.